The entry that follows covers one TCR beta chain sequence. There are 14 residues in the CDR3. From germline, CDR1 is MDHEN and CDR2 SYDVKM. Unmatched junction bases numbered 4, after V lost 0 bases and J lost 10 bases. This record belongs to a study of blood T cell repertoires in COVID-19. Study details: Acute and convalescent COVID-19 specimens originated in the United States, Italy and Spain.

Sequenced by immunoSEQ multiplex PCR; TCRdb stores in-frame clones only, minus some. The table shows roughly 60,000 clones, with just under 85% occurring only once. The material sequenced was peripheral blood. The rearrangement uses TRBV28 and TRBJ2-1, with TRBD2 identical over 9 bases. This receptor was obtained from a man in his sixties with acute or convalescent COVID-19. The CDR3 reads CASSLWASGVEQFF. In DNA form, the CDR3 reads TGTGCCAGCAGTTTATGGGCTAGCGGGGTAGAGCAGTTCTTC.